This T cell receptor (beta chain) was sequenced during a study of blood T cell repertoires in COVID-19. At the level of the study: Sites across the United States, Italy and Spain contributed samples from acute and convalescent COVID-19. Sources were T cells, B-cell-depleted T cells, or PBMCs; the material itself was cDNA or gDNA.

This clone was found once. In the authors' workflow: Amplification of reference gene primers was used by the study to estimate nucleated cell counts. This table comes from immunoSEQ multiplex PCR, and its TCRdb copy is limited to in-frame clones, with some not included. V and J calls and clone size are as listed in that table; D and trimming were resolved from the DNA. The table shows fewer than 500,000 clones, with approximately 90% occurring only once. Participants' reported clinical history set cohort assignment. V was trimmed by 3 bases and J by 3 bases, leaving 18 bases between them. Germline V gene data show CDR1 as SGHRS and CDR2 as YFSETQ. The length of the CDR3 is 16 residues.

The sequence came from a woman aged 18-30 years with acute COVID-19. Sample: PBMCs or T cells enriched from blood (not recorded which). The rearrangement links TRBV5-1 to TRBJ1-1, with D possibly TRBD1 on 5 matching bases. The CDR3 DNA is TGCGCCAGCAGCTCGCGGGACTCGAGGAGGTACACTGAAGCTTTCTTT. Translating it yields CASSSRDSRRYTEAFF.